The T cell receptor beta chain under discussion was sequenced for a study of vaccination and CD4 T cells after COVID-19. Study overall: Control wells got either CEFX epitopes, HIV-1 Nef peptides, or no peptide at all.

In regard to this clonotype: Its antigen remains unidentified.

As to treatment: approximately 11-day PBMC culture with coronavirus spike peptide pools or control peptides (ViraFEST assay). The Oncomine TCR Beta short-read assay sequenced DNA from cultured CD4+ T cells. TCRdb independently ran MiXCR on the PCR reads; one entry per CDR3 protein. In the table there are 12,000 or so distinct CDR3 sequences, roughly three fifths of which are singletons. Whole-study findings and limits: Within the convalescent patients, spike mono-reactivity was found in 304 of 307 vaccine-specific clones.

Germline V gene lookup returns CDR1 SNHLY and CDR2 FYNNEI. CDR3 length: 14 residues. The junction had 0 bases not matched to a gene; V was cut back by 1 base and J by 1 base. The material sequenced was CD4+ T cells from blood, cultured in vitro. The chain uses TRBV2 and TRBJ2-5; 7 positions match TRBD1. This clonotype was sampled from a human donor who had recovered from COVID-19. CDR3 nucleotide sequence: TGTGCCAGCAGTGAAGGGGACAGCCAAGAGACCCAGTACTTC. Translating gives CASSEGDSQETQYF.